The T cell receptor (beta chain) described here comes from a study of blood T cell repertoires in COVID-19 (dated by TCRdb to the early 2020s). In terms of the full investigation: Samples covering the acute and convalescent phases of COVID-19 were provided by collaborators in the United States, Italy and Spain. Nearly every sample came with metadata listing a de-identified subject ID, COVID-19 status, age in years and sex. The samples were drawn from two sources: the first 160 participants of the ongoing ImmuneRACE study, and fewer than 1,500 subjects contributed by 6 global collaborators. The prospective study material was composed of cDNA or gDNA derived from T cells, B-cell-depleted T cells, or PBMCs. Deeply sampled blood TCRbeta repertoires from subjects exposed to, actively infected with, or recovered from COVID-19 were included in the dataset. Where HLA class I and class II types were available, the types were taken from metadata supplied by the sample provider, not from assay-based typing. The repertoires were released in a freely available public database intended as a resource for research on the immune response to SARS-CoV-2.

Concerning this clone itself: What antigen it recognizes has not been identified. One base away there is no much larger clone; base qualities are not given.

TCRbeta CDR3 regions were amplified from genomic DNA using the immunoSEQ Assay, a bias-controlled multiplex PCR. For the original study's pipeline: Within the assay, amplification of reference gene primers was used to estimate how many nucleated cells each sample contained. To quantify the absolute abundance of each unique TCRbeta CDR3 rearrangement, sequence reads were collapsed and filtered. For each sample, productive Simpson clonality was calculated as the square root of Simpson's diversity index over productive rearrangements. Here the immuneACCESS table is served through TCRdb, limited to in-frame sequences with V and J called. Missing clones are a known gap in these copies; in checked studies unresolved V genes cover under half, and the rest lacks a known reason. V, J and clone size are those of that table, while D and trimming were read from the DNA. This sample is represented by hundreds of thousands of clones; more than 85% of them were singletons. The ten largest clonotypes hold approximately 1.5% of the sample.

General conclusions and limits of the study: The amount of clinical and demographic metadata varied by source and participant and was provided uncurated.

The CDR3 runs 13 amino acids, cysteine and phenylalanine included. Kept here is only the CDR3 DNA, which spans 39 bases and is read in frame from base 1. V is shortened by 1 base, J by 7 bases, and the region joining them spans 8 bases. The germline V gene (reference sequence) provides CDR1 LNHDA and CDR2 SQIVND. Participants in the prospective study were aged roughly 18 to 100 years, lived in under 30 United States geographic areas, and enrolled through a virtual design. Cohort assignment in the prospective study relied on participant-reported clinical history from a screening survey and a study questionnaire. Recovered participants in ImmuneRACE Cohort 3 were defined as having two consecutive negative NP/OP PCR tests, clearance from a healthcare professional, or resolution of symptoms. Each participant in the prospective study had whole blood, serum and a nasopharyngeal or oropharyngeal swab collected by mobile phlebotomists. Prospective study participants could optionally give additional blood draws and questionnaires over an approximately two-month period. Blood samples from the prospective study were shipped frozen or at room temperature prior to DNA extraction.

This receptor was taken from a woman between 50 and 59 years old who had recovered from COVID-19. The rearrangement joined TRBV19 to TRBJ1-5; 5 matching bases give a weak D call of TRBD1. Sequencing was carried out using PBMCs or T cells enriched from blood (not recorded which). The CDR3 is CASSIGGVQPQHF. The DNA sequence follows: TGTGCCAGTAGTATAGGGGGGGTCCAGCCCCAGCATTTT.